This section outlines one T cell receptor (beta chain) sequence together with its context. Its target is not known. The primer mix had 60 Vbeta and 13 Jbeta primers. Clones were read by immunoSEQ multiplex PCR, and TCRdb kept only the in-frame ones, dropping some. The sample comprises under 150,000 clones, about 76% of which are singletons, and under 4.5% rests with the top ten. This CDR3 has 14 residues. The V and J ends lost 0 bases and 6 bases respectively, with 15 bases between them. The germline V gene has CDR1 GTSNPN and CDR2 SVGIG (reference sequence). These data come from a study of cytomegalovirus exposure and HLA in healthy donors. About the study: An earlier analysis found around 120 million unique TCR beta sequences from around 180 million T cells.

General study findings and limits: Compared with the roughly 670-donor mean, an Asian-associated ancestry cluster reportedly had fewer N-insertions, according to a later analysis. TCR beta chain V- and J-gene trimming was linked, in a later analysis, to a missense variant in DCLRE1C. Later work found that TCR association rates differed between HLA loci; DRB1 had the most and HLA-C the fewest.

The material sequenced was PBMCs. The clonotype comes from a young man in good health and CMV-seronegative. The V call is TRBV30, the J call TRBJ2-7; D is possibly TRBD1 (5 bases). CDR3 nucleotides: TGTGCCTGGAGTGTTATCCAGGGTTTCAGCGAGCAGTACTTC. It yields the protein CAWSVIQGFSEQYF.